This is a list of T cell receptor beta chains from one sample in a study of control samples from healthy donors and cancer patients. Here immunoSEQ multiplex PCR was the method, and the copy in TCRdb shows in-frame clones only, minus some. The repertoire holds more than 45,000 clones, with roughly 93% as singletons. The sample taken for sequencing was PBMCs. These receptors were collected from a woman in her fifties or sixties with head and neck cancer. CDR3s include the opening cysteine and the closing phenylalanine or tryptophan. The order of the fields is V gene, J gene, D gene, clone size, CDR3 DNA, CDR3 protein. A D gene is named only where the DNA matches it firmly. Some rows mark clone size as missing; the rest say once, few, many or name a class of expanded clone.

>TRBV9|TRBJ2-2|-|-
TGTGCCAGCAGCCCCTACACCGGGGAGCTGTTTTTT
CASSPYTGELFF
>TRBV3-1/TRBV3-2|TRBJ2-1|-|-
TGTGCCAGCAGCCAAGATGGGGGGAACCATTTCGTCAATGAGCAGTTCTTC
CASSQDGGNHFVNEQFF
>TRBV9|TRBJ1-2|-|-
TGTGCCAGCAGCGTAGCCGGGGATGGCTACACCTTC
CASSVAGDGYTF
>TRBV5-4|TRBJ2-3|TRBD2|-
TGTGCCAGCAGTTGGAGCGGGAGCGATACGCAGTATTTT
CASSWSGSDTQYF
>TRBV5-1|TRBJ1-1|-|-
TGCGCCAGCAGCTCTGACATGCTACCTGAAGCTTTCTTT
CASSSDMLPEAFF
>TRBV6-5|TRBJ1-2|TRBD1|-
TGTGCCAGCAGTCTCGGGACAGGGTTCGGCTACACCTTC
CASSLGTGFGYTF
>TRBV18|TRBJ1-1|-|once
TGTGCCAGCTCACTACTCCACACTGAAGCTTTCTTT
CASSLLHTEAFF
>TRBV29-1|TRBJ2-2|TRBD1|-
TGCAGCGTCCACAGGGGGAGGAACACCGGGGAGCTGTTTTTT
CSVHRGRNTGELFF
>TRBV28|TRBJ1-5|-|-
TGTGCCAGCAGTTTTATAGGGCAGCCCCAGCATTTT
CASSFIGQPQHF
>TRBV11-2|TRBJ1-5|TRBD1|-
TGTGCCAGCAGCTTAGGGACAGGGGGTCAGCCCCAGCATTTT
CASSLGTGGQPQHF
>TRBV18|TRBJ1-2|-|-
TGTGCCAGCTCACCACCGCAGGGCGGCTACACCTTC
CASSPPQGGYTF
>TRBV9|TRBJ2-1|-|-
TGTGCCAGCAGCGTAGCCCCCCTCGGGAAGAGCTCCTACAATGAGCAGTTCTTC
CASSVAPLGKSSYNEQFF
>TRBV5-4|TRBJ2-1|TRBD1|-
TGTGCCAGCAGAATGACCGGGACAGGGAAATCCTACAATGAGCAGTTCTTC
CASRMTGTGKSYNEQFF
>TRBV6-6|TRBJ1-1|-|-
TGTGCCAGCAGTTACTCGAACAGAAGGCCTGAAGCTTTCTTT
CASSYSNRRPEAFF
>TRBV10-1|TRBJ2-3|TRBD2|-
TGCGCCAGCAGTGAGAGGCTAGCGGGGGGGCCAGATACGCAGTATTTT
CASSERLAGGPDTQYF
>TRBV9|TRBJ2-1|TRBD1|-
TGTGCCAGCAGCGTGACAGGGTTGAGCGATGAGCAGTTCTTC
CASSVTGLSDEQFF
>TRBV5-1|TRBJ1-2|-|-
TGCGCCACGAAGGGACGGGGAAGTGACTATGGCTACACCTTC
CATKGRGSDYGYTF
>TRBV11-2|TRBJ2-7|-|-
TGTGCCAGCAGCTTAGAGCCGGGGCCTACCTACGAGCAGTACTTC
CASSLEPGPTYEQYF
>TRBV27|TRBJ2-6|-|once
TGTGCCAGCAGTAGGATGGGTCTGGGGGCCAACGTCCTGACTTTC
CASSRMGLGANVLTF
>TRBV3-1/TRBV3-2|TRBJ2-2|-|-
TGTGCCAGCAGCCACTTCAGGGTGACCGGGGAGCTGTTTTTT
CASSHFRVTGELFF
>TRBV4-1|TRBJ1-4|-|-
TGCGCCAGCAGCCGCCCACAGGGCCGATTTGCAACTAATGAAAAACTGTTTTTT
CASSRPQGRFATNEKLFF
>TRBV6-5|TRBJ1-1|-|-
TGTGCCAGCAGTTACTCGGCAGGGTTGAACACTGAAGCTTTCTTT
CASSYSAGLNTEAFF
>TRBV6-1|TRBJ1-5|-|few
TGTGCCAGCAGTGACCAGGGTATTAGCAATCAGCCCCAGCATTTT
CASSDQGISNQPQHF
>TRBV27|TRBJ1-2|-|-
TGTGCCAGCAGTTTAAAGAGAGAACACTATGGCTACACCTTC
CASSLKREHYGYTF
>TRBV9|TRBJ2-1|TRBD2|-
TGTGCCAGCAGCTCAATAGCGGGGGCCTCCTACAATGAGCAGTTCTTC
CASSSIAGASYNEQFF
>TRBV7-9|TRBJ2-3|TRBD2|-
TGTGCCAGCACTGAAGCGGGGGGATTCACAGATACGCAGTATTTT
CASTEAGGFTDTQYF
>TRBV7-2|TRBJ2-7|-|-
TGTGCCAGCAGCGGCCCGCTCGCGTCATACTCCTACGAGCAGTACTTC
CASSGPLASYSYEQYF
>TRBV7-2|TRBJ2-3|TRBD2|-
TGTGCCAGCAGCTTAATTCCGGGAGGGATGGGTGATACGCAGTATTTT
CASSLIPGGMGDTQYF
>TRBV11-2|TRBJ2-3|TRBD2|-
TGTGCCAGCAGCTCTCCCCCGGGACTAGCGTCGGATACGCAGTATTTT
CASSSPPGLASDTQYF
>TRBV6-6|TRBJ1-1|TRBD1|-
TGTGCCAGCAGTTGGACAGGGGAGGGTGAAGCTTTCTTT
CASSWTGEGEAFF
>TRBV6-2/TRBV6-3|TRBJ2-5|-|-
TGTGCCAGCAGTTACCCCGAGGGGGTGGGGGAGACCCAGTACTTC
CASSYPEGVGETQYF
>TRBV30|TRBJ2-3|-|-
TGTGCCTGGAGTAGCTTCTACGATACGCAGTATTTT
CAWSSFYDTQYF
>TRBV19|TRBJ2-6|-|-
TGTGCCAGTAGTATAGGGGGAACAGTGTTTAGCTCTGGGGCCAACGTCCTGACTTTC
CASSIGGTVFSSGANVLTF
>TRBV5-1|TRBJ2-1|-|-
TGCGCCAGCAGCTTGAACGGACAGACTCACAATGAGCAGTTCTTC
CASSLNGQTHNEQFF
>TRBV5-1|TRBJ1-1|-|-
TGCGCCAGCAGCTTTGAGGGGAACACTGAAGCTTTCTTT
CASSFEGNTEAFF
>TRBV15|TRBJ1-1|-|-
TGTGCCACCAGCAGAGACATGAACACTGAAGCTTTCTTT
CATSRDMNTEAFF
>TRBV12-5|TRBJ1-5|-|-
TGTGCTAGTGGTTTGTCGATAGAGCCCAATCAGCCCCAGCATTTT
CASGLSIEPNQPQHF
>TRBV18|TRBJ1-6|-|-
TGTGCCAGCTCACCACCCTCCTATAATTCACCCCTCCACTTT
CASSPPSYNSPLHF
>TRBV9|TRBJ2-7|-|-
TGTGCCAGCAGCCGGTCGGACGACTACGAGCAGTACTTC
CASSRSDDYEQYF
>TRBV3-1/TRBV3-2|TRBJ2-7|TRBD1|-
TGTGCCAGCAGCCGCCTCGGTGGGGGACAGGTGGCCCACGAGCAGTACTTC
CASSRLGGGQVAHEQYF
>TRBV6-5|TRBJ2-1|-|-
TGTGCCATCGGACGGATCACCCCCAATGAGCAGTTCTTC
CAIGRITPNEQFF
>TRBV23-1|TRBJ1-1|-|once
TGCGCCAGCCGCCGAAGGGGGGCTGAAGCTTTCTTT
CASRRRGAEAFF
>TRBV11-3|TRBJ2-3|-|few
TGTGCCAGCAGCCCGGGCACAGATACGCAGTATTTT
CASSPGTDTQYF
>TRBV6-2/TRBV6-3|TRBJ2-6|TRBD1|-
TGTGCCAGCAGTTACGTGACAGGGTCAGGGGCCAACGTCCTGACTTTC
CASSYVTGSGANVLTF
>TRBV6-5|TRBJ2-4|TRBD1|-
TGTGCCAGCAGTTCCCTGGGGACAGGGCCGGGGAACATTCAGTACTTC
CASSSLGTGPGNIQYF
>TRBV28|TRBJ2-5|TRBD2|once
TGTGCCAGCAGTCCTAGAAGCGGGGGGAGAGAGACCCAGTACTTC
CASSPRSGGRETQYF
>TRBV19|TRBJ2-1|TRBD2|-
TGTGCCAGTAGTATACCCCGGGACTACACGCTAGAGCAGTTCTTC
CASSIPRDYTLEQFF
>TRBV5-8|TRBJ1-2|TRBD1|-
TGTGCCAGCAGCCTATGGACAGGGGGCGATGGCTACACCTTC
CASSLWTGGDGYTF
>TRBV4-1|TRBJ2-1|TRBD1|-
TGCGCCAGCAGCCTCCCCGGGACAGGCGACAATGAGCAGTTCTTC
CASSLPGTGDNEQFF
>TRBV5-1|TRBJ1-1|TRBD1|-
TGCGCCAGCAGCATAGGGACAGGGAGGACTGAAGCTTTCTTT
CASSIGTGRTEAFF
>TRBV7-2|TRBJ1-6|-|once
TGTGCCAGCAGCTTAGTGTCGGGGACTAATTCACCCCTCCACTTT
CASSLVSGTNSPLHF
>TRBV5-6|TRBJ2-2|TRBD1|-
TGTGCCAGCAGCTTACAGGGACAGGGGAACACCGGGGAGCTGTTTTTT
CASSLQGQGNTGELFF